These 23 T cell receptor beta chains were all obtained from the same sample, sequenced in a study of T cells expressing NK-cell markers. TCRdb reprocessed the 5' RACE reads, with one entry per CDR3 protein and no DNA. This sample's table reports almost 450,000 distinct CDR3 sequences. Material for sequencing was blood T cells: a sorted CD56 or NKG2C T cell subset, CD4+ or CD8+ T cells, or bulk PBMC T cells (not recorded which). The receptors shown here come from a woman aged 18 to 69 in good health.

This rearrangement joins TRBV12-3 or TRBV12-4 to TRBJ2-2; the TRBD2 assignment by TCRdb is unverifiable without DNA. The CDR3 is made up of 15 amino acids. CDR3 residues: CASRATAGGAGELFF.

The V gene is TRBV19, the J gene TRBJ2-3. The CDR3 length is 16 residues. The germline V gene encodes CDR1 LNHDA and CDR2 SQIVND (reference sequence). The CDR3 loop reads CASSIRSLQSTDTQYF.

The chain combines TRBV7-3 with TRBJ2-1; the D gene TCRdb calls, TRBD1, cannot be checked with no DNA. This CDR3 spans 16 amino acids. From germline, CDR1 is SGHTA and CDR2 FQGTGA. The chain's CDR3 is CASSFGPLGGYNEQFF.

J is TRBJ1-2 and V is TRBV30; the TRBD1 assignment by TCRdb is unverifiable without DNA. This CDR3 is built from 13 residues. The germline CDR1 and CDR2 sequences are GTSNPN and SVGIG (reference sequence). The CDR3 loop reads CAWSEDNNYGYTF.

This chain connects TRBV10-2 to TRBJ2-3; TCRdb's D call of TRBD2 is untestable without DNA. Germline-derived CDR1 and CDR2 are WSHSY and SAAADI. This CDR3 has 14 residues. Here the CDR3 reads CASRGAGGTDTQYF.

This chain connects TRBV12-3 or TRBV12-4 to TRBJ2-4; TCRdb calls TRBD1, which cannot be checked without DNA. The CDR3 is 15 amino acids. CDR3 loop: CASRAPGASKNIQYF.

J is TRBJ1-3 and V is TRBV7-9; without DNA, the TCRdb call of TRBD1 cannot be checked. Germline CDR1 and CDR2: SEHNR and FQNEAQ (reference sequence). The CDR3 is 16 residues long. CDR3 region: CASSPPGQSSGNTIYF.

The chain recombines TRBV11-2 with TRBJ2-1; TCRdb indicates TRBD2, and absent DNA this call remains unverified. Germline V gene sequence: CDR1 SGHAT, CDR2 FQNNGV. This CDR3 has 20 residues. The CDR3 loop reads CASSSPTKTSGRRNYNEQFF.

The V call is TRBV4-3, the J call TRBJ2-3; TCRdb's D call, TRBD1, is unchecked because there is no DNA. In germline, CDR1 is LGHNA, CDR2 YSLEER. The CDR3 has 17 residues. This CDR3 is CASSHRLGQGDSDTQYF.

This chain joins TRBV9 and TRBJ2-3; TCRdb's D gene call, TRBD2, goes unchecked for lack of DNA. The CDR3 extends over 16 amino acids. Germline V lookup: CDR1 SGDLS, CDR2 YYNGEE. The CDR3 here is CASSRLLAGNTDTQYF. The variable domain in full, with the rest retrieved from reference TRBV9 and TRBJ2-3, is DSGVTQTPKHLITATGQRVTLRCSPRSGDLSVYWYQQSLDQGLQFLIQYYNGEERAKGNILERFSAQQFPDLHSELNLSSLELGDSALYFCASSRLLAGNTDTQYFGPGTRLTVL.

The CDR3 here is CASSSSLAVNALQETQYF. The chain carries TRBV5-6 and TRBJ2-5; with no DNA, the TCRdb D assignment of TRBD2 cannot be verified. CDR1 and CDR2 from the germline V gene are SGHDT and YYEEEE. The CDR3 totals 18 residues.

CDR3: CASSQGQTTSSYNEQFF. The chain is built from TRBV28 and TRBJ2-1; TCRdb outputs TRBD1, but without DNA this stays unchecked. This CDR3 is built from 17 residues. Germline assignment: CDR1 MDHEN and CDR2 SYDVKM.

V usage is TRBV12-3 or TRBV12-4 and J usage is TRBJ2-2; TCRdb designates TRBD1, a call that cannot be tested without DNA. CDR3 length equals 16 residues. CDR3 residues: CASSFGAGGNTGELFF.

The chain joins TRBV6-5 to TRBJ2-3; checking the TCRdb D call of TRBD2 is not possible without DNA. This CDR3 is built from 15 residues. Germline values: CDR1 MNHEY, CDR2 SVGAGI. CDR3 sequence reads: CASSYSASGGNTQYF.

The genes are TRBV4-3 and TRBJ2-1; TCRdb outputs TRBD2, but without DNA this stays unchecked. The CDR3 is 17 amino acids. The germline V gene encodes CDR1 LGHNA and CDR2 YSLEER. CDR3 loop: CASSQAASREAHNEQFF.

This rearrangement joins TRBV28 to TRBJ2-7; TCRdb indicates TRBD2, and absent DNA this call remains unverified. CDR3 length: 12 amino acids. Germline CDR1 is MDHEN and CDR2 is SYDVKM. The CDR3 protein is CASSYRAGEQYF.

The chain couples TRBV28 to TRBJ2-7; the D call of TRBD2 rests on TCRdb alone, since no DNA is present to check it. Germline CDR1 and CDR2: MDHEN and SYDVKM. This CDR3 is built from 14 residues. The CDR3 loop is CASSLGYGGAEQYF.

The V and J genes are TRBV10-2 and TRBJ2-1. Per the germline V gene, CDR1 is WSHSY and CDR2 is SAAADI. The CDR3 is made up of 15 amino acids. This CDR3 reads CASSEWHLAYNEQFF.

The genes are TRBV12-3 or TRBV12-4 and TRBJ2-3. This CDR3 comprises 13 residues. The CDR3 region is CASSPRVTDTQYF.

The chain combines TRBV11-2 with TRBJ1-1; TCRdb gives TRBD1 as the D gene, but with no DNA this cannot be confirmed. The CDR3 is made up of 18 amino acids. Germline V gene sequence: CDR1 SGHAT, CDR2 FQNNGV. CDR3: CASSPMGMGTPQNTEAFF. Based on the CDR3 plus reference TRBV11-2 and TRBJ1-1, the full variable domain is EAGVAQSPRYKIIEKRQSVAFWCNPISGHATLYWYQQILGQGPKLLIQFQNNGVVDDSQLPKDRFSAERLKGVDSTLKIQPAKLEDSAVYLCASSPMGMGTPQNTEAFFGQGTRLTVV.

The rearrangement uses TRBV29-1 and TRBJ2-5; the TCRdb call, TRBD1, lacks DNA for checking. The germline V gene encodes CDR1 SQVTM and CDR2 ANQGSEA. The CDR3 is 15 amino acids. The CDR3 loop is CSVEIQGRRKETQYF.

The chain uses TRBV11-2 and TRBJ2-3; TCRdb picks TRBD1, but there is no DNA to check that call. Per germline, CDR1 SGHAT and CDR2 FQNNGV. The CDR3 is 15 residues long. The CDR3 here is CASTPWGGDTDTQYF.

This chain connects TRBV7-9 to TRBJ2-4; TCRdb lists TRBD1, though no DNA is available to test this call. CDR3 size: 15 residues. CDR1 is SEHNR, CDR2 FQNEAQ, per germline (reference sequence). The chain's CDR3 is CASSFLTGSGNIQYF.